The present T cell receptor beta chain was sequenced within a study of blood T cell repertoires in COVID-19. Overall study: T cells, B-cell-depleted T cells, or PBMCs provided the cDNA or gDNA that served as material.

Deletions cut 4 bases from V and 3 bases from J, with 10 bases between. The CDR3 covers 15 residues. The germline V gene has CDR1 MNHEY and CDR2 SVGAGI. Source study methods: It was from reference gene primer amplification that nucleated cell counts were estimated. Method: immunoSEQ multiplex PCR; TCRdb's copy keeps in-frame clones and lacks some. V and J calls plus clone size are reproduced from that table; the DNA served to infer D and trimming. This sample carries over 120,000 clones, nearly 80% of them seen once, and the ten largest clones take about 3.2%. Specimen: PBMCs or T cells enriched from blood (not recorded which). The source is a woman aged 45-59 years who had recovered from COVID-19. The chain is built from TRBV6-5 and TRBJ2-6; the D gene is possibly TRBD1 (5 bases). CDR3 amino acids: CASSWQGGGANVLTF. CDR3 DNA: TGTGCCAGCAGTTGGCAGGGCGGTGGGGCCAACGTCCTGACTTTC.